These T cell receptor beta chains were read from a single sample in a study of T cells expressing NK-cell markers. No DNA is given; TCRdb re-called the 5' RACE reads and lists each CDR3 protein once. Its clone listing holds under 200,000 distinct CDR3 sequences. Sequenced input: blood T cells: a sorted CD56 or NKG2C T cell subset, CD4+ or CD8+ T cells, or bulk PBMC T cells (not recorded which). These receptors were collected from a woman aged 18-70 years in good health. Both conserved end residues are part of each CDR3.

V gene	J gene	CDR3 protein
TRBV2	TRBJ2-1	CASRYSGINEQFF
TRBV7-9	TRBJ1-1	CASSRAGGVTEAFF
TRBV27	TRBJ1-5	CASSDLRGQPQHF
TRBV20-1	TRBJ2-1	CSASTGPNEQFF
TRBV2	TRBJ2-1	CASSAGLYEQFF
TRBV12-3/TRBV12-4	TRBJ2-7	CASSRGRAETSYEQYF
TRBV7-3	TRBJ1-1	CASSSNGYTEAFF
TRBV20-1	TRBJ2-1	CSAPTSGGAYNEQFF
TRBV11-2	TRBJ2-1	CASSLGFGFGQPLYNEQFF
TRBV20-1	TRBJ2-1	CSARDVLAGDYNEQFF
TRBV9	TRBJ1-2	CASSAGTANYGYTF
TRBV5-1	TRBJ1-6	CASSLGGEGSPLHF
TRBV7-9	TRBJ1-1	CASSSRGAATEAFF
TRBV3-1	TRBJ1-2	CASSQAGGNNYGYTF
TRBV3-1	TRBJ1-5	CASSSTGVRQPQHF
TRBV13	TRBJ2-1	CASGPWGSSYNEQFF
TRBV11-2	TRBJ2-1	CASSLSQGPGEQFF
TRBV20-1	TRBJ2-7	CSARPGTGVQYF
TRBV29-1	TRBJ1-2	CSVDSRTGDTF
TRBV20-1	TRBJ2-1	CSARDAGQGFNNEQFF
TRBV6-1	TRBJ1-2	CASSEGVRGYGYTF
TRBV11-2	TRBJ2-3	CASSLRPSGRERQDTQYF
TRBV9	TRBJ2-7	CASSANSNAYEQYF
TRBV9	TRBJ2-1	CASSVFGGEQFF
TRBV13	TRBJ1-2	CASSFGQGVIYGYTF
TRBV20-1	TRBJ2-1	CSASPQGGLASASSYNEQFF
TRBV7-9	TRBJ2-7	CASSLVSEQGSYEQYF
TRBV4-2	TRBJ2-7	CASSQDLGTSGSSHEQYF
TRBV15	TRBJ2-7	CATSRDPRVLYF
TRBV12-3/TRBV12-4	TRBJ2-3	CASSLAISGGVVDTQYF
TRBV20-1	TRBJ2-1	CSARPQGAKNEQFF
TRBV5-1	TRBJ2-7	CASSWGQGPVYEQYF
TRBV7-8	TRBJ2-7	CASSPTRGSYEQYF
TRBV4-2	TRBJ2-7	CASSQDLRAGGYEQYF
TRBV18	TRBJ1-5	CASSPISGTGDNQPQHF
TRBV24-1	TRBJ2-1	CATSDPRTGGYEQFF
TRBV20-1	TRBJ2-7	CSAIYRGYSYEQYF
TRBV12-3/TRBV12-4	TRBJ1-4	CASGPTGGNEKLFF
TRBV7-8	TRBJ2-2	CASSLGSITGELFF
TRBV5-1	TRBJ2-3	CASSGRTSGYTDTQYF
TRBV20-1	TRBJ2-2	CSARGTSGVRGFTGELFF
TRBV5-1	TRBJ2-1	CASSLWAGGANEQFF
TRBV5-1	TRBJ2-1	CASSGQGGSNEQFF
TRBV12-3/TRBV12-4	TRBJ1-6	CASRRTGSNSPLHF
TRBV20-1	TRBJ2-1	CSASRLATEFF
TRBV12-3/TRBV12-4	TRBJ1-2	CASSNAPGTVYGYTF
TRBV15	TRBJ2-7	CATSRVGPSKGTEQYF
TRBV29-1	TRBJ2-3	CSVESGQGTDTQYF
TRBV7-9	TRBJ2-7	CASSLRGTGNEQYF
TRBV6-1	TRBJ2-7	CASTRNGGSYEQYF
TRBV7-6	TRBJ2-5	CASSLVRGTGSPQETQYF
TRBV30	TRBJ2-6	CAWERTGSGANVLTF
TRBV4-2	TRBJ2-3	CASSQDAGGAPDTQYF
TRBV7-3	TRBJ2-2	CASSSGEANTGELFF
TRBV7-2	TRBJ2-1	CASSPQGTVYNEQFF
TRBV4-1	TRBJ2-6	CASSRQPSGRGTGANVLTF
TRBV12-3/TRBV12-4	TRBJ1-4	CASSLNLGTLEKLFF